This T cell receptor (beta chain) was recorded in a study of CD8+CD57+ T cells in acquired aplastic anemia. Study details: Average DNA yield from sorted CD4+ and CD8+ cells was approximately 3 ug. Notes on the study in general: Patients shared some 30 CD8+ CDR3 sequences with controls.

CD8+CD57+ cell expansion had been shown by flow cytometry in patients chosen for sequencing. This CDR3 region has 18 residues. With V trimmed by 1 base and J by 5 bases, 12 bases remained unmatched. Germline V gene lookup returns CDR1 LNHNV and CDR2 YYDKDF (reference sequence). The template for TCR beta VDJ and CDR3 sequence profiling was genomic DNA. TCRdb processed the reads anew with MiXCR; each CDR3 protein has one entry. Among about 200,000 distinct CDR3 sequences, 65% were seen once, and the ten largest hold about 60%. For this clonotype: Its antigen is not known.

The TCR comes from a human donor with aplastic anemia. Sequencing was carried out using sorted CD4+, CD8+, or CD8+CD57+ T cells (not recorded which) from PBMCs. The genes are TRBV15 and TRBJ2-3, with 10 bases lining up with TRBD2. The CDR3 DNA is TGTGCCACCAGCAGAGGAGAGTCAAGCGGGGGGGCCGGAGATACGCAGTATTTT. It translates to CATSRGESSGGAGDTQYF.